What follows describes a single T cell receptor beta chain. The data stem from a study of blood T cell repertoires in COVID-19. On the study more broadly: There were acute and convalescent COVID-19 samples, and they came from the United States, Italy and Spain.

Authors' analysis steps: Amplifying reference gene primers gave estimates of nucleated cell counts. Assay: immunoSEQ multiplex PCR; the TCRdb copy retains only in-frame clones and omits some. V, J and clone size reflect that table, while D and trimming were determined from the DNA. The repertoire holds roughly 150,000 clones, roughly four fifths seen once, with roughly 19% in the top ten. Germline-derived CDR1 and CDR2 are KGHSH and LQKENI. CDR3 length: 13 amino acids. V shed 5 bases, J shed 7 bases, and the junction held 3 bases outside the gene matches. Sequencing was performed on peripheral blood. V and J are TRBV18 and TRBJ1-5; TRBD1 matches 9 bases. This receptor was obtained from a woman of 80 years or more with acute or convalescent COVID-19. CDR3 bases: TGTGCCAGCTCAAATGACAGGGGGCAGCCCCAGCATTTT. This sequence encodes CASSNDRGQPQHF.